The T cell receptor (beta chain) under discussion was sequenced for a study of T cell repertoires in cytomegalovirus infection. Each CDR3 protein gets one entry after TCRdb re-called the reads with MiXCR. The repertoire includes some 320,000 distinct CDR3 sequences, approximately 9.5% of them detected once, and around 4.5% sits in the top ten. CDR1 and CDR2 from the germline V gene are SEHNR and FQNEAQ (reference sequence). Trimming removed 1 base from V and 0 bases from J; junction bases left unmatched: 2. The CDR3 runs to 15 residues. Sequenced material: PBMCs. The TCR was taken from a human donor in good health (CMV status not recorded). Some clones in this sample may be carry-over from other donors' samples. The chain combines TRBV7-9 with TRBJ1-1; 7 positions match TRBD1. The CDR3 here is CASSLGQGLNTEAFF. CDR3 DNA sequence: TGTGCCAGCAGCTTAGGACAGGGACTGAACACTGAAGCTTTCTTT.